This is a list of T cell receptor beta chains from one sample in a study of T cells in Graves' hyperthyroidism and ophthalmopathy. TCRdb recomputed calls from the multiplex PCR reads with MiXCR, one row per CDR3 protein. The data hold some 600,000 distinct CDR3 sequences, with approximately 14% observed a single time. Material: blood. These receptors were collected from a woman in her 30s with Graves' hyperthyroidism that later progressed to Graves' ophthalmopathy. Both conserved end residues are part of each CDR3. The order of the fields is V gene, J gene, CDR3 protein.

>TRBV4-2|TRBJ2-7
CASSHPTQGAEQYF
>TRBV6-2/TRBV6-3|TRBJ2-3
CASSEGTRNTQYF
>TRBV2|TRBJ2-5
CASSGLAGETQYF
>TRBV5-1|TRBJ1-2
CASSLGQDYDNYGYTF
>TRBV3-1|TRBJ1-1
CASSQDPQDEAFF
>TRBV7-9|TRBJ2-7
CASSSKGTRPYEQYF
>TRBV3-1|TRBJ1-1
CASSQAGRKNTEAFF
>TRBV11-2|TRBJ2-4
CASSQGGTEKNIQYF
>TRBV15|TRBJ1-3
CATSLSPLGVPTGNTIYF
>TRBV20-1|TRBJ2-1
CSESGTGYNEQFF
>TRBV5-6|TRBJ1-1
CASSLVDWGRDTEAFF
>TRBV20-1|TRBJ2-1
CSASGTEQSYEQFF
>TRBV27|TRBJ1-5
CASSLGGGGQPQHF
>TRBV2|TRBJ1-1
CASSERDRNTEAFF
>TRBV7-8|TRBJ1-2
CASSKTGVGGYTF
>TRBV12-3/TRBV12-4|TRBJ1-3
CASSTGSVSGNTIYF
>TRBV28|TRBJ2-7
CASRRSRGVGGEQYF
>TRBV6-4|TRBJ2-3
CASSEDGLSTDTQYF
>TRBV7-2|TRBJ2-6
CASSLMMGQSSGANVLTF
>TRBV5-1|TRBJ2-3
CASSLARRDTQYF
>TRBV20-1|TRBJ1-2
CSAPRTLNYGYTF
>TRBV7-9|TRBJ2-7
CASGGKGQGRFEQYF
>TRBV2|TRBJ1-2
CASTSERGERNYGYTF
>TRBV7-8|TRBJ2-1
CASSAGYNEQFF
>TRBV5-1|TRBJ1-4
CASSPQGATNEKLFF
>TRBV5-1|TRBJ1-1
CASSKGTGPETEAFF
>TRBV15|TRBJ2-1
CATSKVTGSNEQFF
>TRBV28|TRBJ1-1
CASLVKNTEAFF
>TRBV2|TRBJ1-1
CASTGGRTEAFF
>TRBV12-3/TRBV12-4|TRBJ2-1
CASSFAEGLAGVSYNEQFF
>TRBV2|TRBJ1-5
CASREEGDQPQHF
>TRBV12-3/TRBV12-4|TRBJ2-5
CASSGQEEPKTQYF
>TRBV7-9|TRBJ2-7
CASSSIPPDSLEQYF
>TRBV12-3/TRBV12-4|TRBJ1-2
CASSNLGYGYTF
>TRBV20-1|TRBJ1-1
CSPPGARTEAFF
>TRBV20-1|TRBJ2-5
CSARDSGRGGETQYF
>TRBV6-2/TRBV6-3|TRBJ2-2
CATQGGSNTGELFF
>TRBV6-1|TRBJ1-4
CASSDPAATNEKLFF
>TRBV14|TRBJ2-7
CASSLQGRGQGSEQYF
>TRBV20-1|TRBJ1-2
CSGALDYGYTF
>TRBV27|TRBJ1-6
CASSLMGPGASPLHF
>TRBV5-5|TRBJ2-1
CASSYYGSYNEQFF
>TRBV29-1|TRBJ2-7
CSVRAGGSHEQYF
>TRBV7-9|TRBJ2-1
CASSFLPHSSSYNEQFF
>TRBV3-1|TRBJ2-2
CASSLPPGLLNTGELFF
>TRBV15|TRBJ2-1
CATSRGSKNEQFF
>TRBV7-8|TRBJ2-7
CASSPDSVYEQYF
>TRBV25-1|TRBJ1-1
CASKETVNTEAFF
>TRBV20-1|TRBJ1-6
CSVQQVKDNSPLHF
>TRBV3-1|TRBJ1-5
CASSQSYRGVQPQHF
>TRBV28|TRBJ1-5
CASSIGQPQHF
>TRBV28|TRBJ1-3
CASSSLQGNVDTIYF
>TRBV15|TRBJ2-1
CATSRDSGTYNEQFF
>TRBV7-2|TRBJ2-5
CASSLAWDQETQYF
>TRBV28|TRBJ1-2
CASSAGTGDSTF